These 32 T cell receptor beta chains came from one sample sequenced in a study of control samples from healthy donors and cancer patients. Sequencing used immunoSEQ multiplex PCR; TCRdb keeps in-frame clones, though not all of them. The sample carries 100,000 to 150,000 clones, 80% to 95% recorded once. Input material: blood. These receptors came from a young man in good health.

This rearrangement joins TRBV27 to TRBJ1-2, with TRBD1 matching over 9 bases. Germline CDR1 MNHEY, CDR2 SMNVEV (reference sequence). V trimming: 3 bases; J trimming: 6 bases; junction bases outside the gene matches: 5. The CDR3 is 14 residues long. CDR3: CASSFGTGYDGYTF. In nucleotides, the CDR3 is TGTGCCAGCAGTTTTGGGACAGGGTACGATGGCTACACCTTC.

V is TRBV7-2 and J is TRBJ1-2; 11 bases map to TRBD1. This CDR3 spans 17 amino acids. The germline V gene has CDR1 SGHTA and CDR2 FQGNSA. Trimming at V came to 0 bases and at J to 5 bases, leaving 8 bases not matched to a gene. In nucleotides, the CDR3 is TGTGCCAGCAGCTTAGCCCTAGGACAGGGGGCGTGGTATGGCTACACCTTC. Protein: CASSLALGQGAWYGYTF.

This chain uses TRBV6-5 with TRBJ2-1; D is perhaps TRBD1 (6 bases). CDR1 and CDR2 (germline): MNHEY, SVGAGI. The V and J ends lost 5 bases and 2 bases respectively, with 10 bases between them. The CDR3 loop spans 14 amino acids. The CDR3 DNA reads TGTGCCAGCAGTCGACAGGAAACCTACAATGAGCAGTTCTTC. Its translation is CASSRQETYNEQFF.

This clone was seen just once. The chain joins TRBV13 to TRBJ1-5; perhaps TRBD1 as D (6 bases). CDR1 is PRHDT, CDR2 FYEKMQ, per germline (reference sequence). V dropped 2 bases and J dropped 3 bases, with 8 bases sitting between them. This CDR3 spans 14 amino acids. CDR3 loop: CASSLRQDNQPQHF. CDR3 bases: TGTGCCAGCAGCTTAAGACAGGACAATCAGCCCCAGCATTTT.

Only one count was recorded for this clone. The J gene is TRBJ1-2, the V gene TRBV10-3; D perhaps matches TRBD1 (5 bases). Germline CDR1 reads ENHRY; CDR2 reads SYGVKD. The CDR3 is made up of 16 amino acids. Trimming removed 0 bases at V and 2 bases at J, with 13 bases between. The CDR3 protein is CAISESDGAKNYGYTF. CDR3 bases: TGTGCCATCAGTGAGTCGGACGGGGCCAAGAACTATGGCTACACCTTC.

The CDR3 region is CASSLFEGVYGYTF. CDR3 in DNA: TGTGCCAGCAGCTTATTCGAGGGGGTCTATGGCTACACCTTC. This rearrangement joins TRBV7-2 to TRBJ1-2, with D tentatively TRBD1 (6 bases). The length of the CDR3 is 14 residues. Trimming pared 2 bases from V and 4 bases from J, leaving 11 bases between. Germline loops: CDR1 SGHTA, CDR2 FQGNSA.

The chain uses TRBV5-6 and TRBJ2-7; 11 bases agree with TRBD2. CDR3 length equals 15 residues. Germline V lookup: CDR1 SGHDT, CDR2 YYEEEE. V lost 3 bases to trimming and J lost 3 bases; unmatched junction nucleotides: 5. The CDR3 region is CASSYSGGAFYEQYF. The CDR3 DNA is TGTGCCAGCAGCTATAGCGGGGGGGCCTTCTACGAGCAGTACTTC.

The chain is built from TRBV5-4 and TRBJ1-2; 7 nucleotides agree with TRBD1. Germline V gene sequence: CDR1 SGHNT, CDR2 YYREEE (reference sequence). Germline trimming cut 4 bases from V and 6 bases from J; bases unmatched to any gene: 15. The CDR3 runs 16 residues. CDR3 residues: CASSRTRTGRAHGYTF. CDR3 nucleotides: TGTGCCAGCAGCAGGACACGGACAGGAAGAGCGCATGGCTACACCTTC.

This chain connects TRBV19 to TRBJ2-5; no clear D gene. This CDR3 spans 13 amino acids. Trimming pared 3 bases from V and 5 bases from J, leaving 10 bases between. Germline values: CDR1 LNHDA, CDR2 SQIVND (reference sequence). CDR3 DNA: TGTGCCAGTAGTATTGGGATGTTGGAGACCCAGTACTTC. Translated, it gives CASSIGMLETQYF.

The chain uses TRBV25-1 and TRBJ1-1; no definite D call. This CDR3 region has 14 residues. V was cut by 8 bases and J by 11 bases, with 24 bases left in between. Germline V gene sequence: CDR1 MGHDK, CDR2 SYGVNS. CDR3 nucleotides: TGTGCCAGCGGCCCTTCAGGAGTGGCAGGTGGCGCTTTCTTT. This gives the protein CASGPSGVAGGAFF.

This sequence joins TRBV30 and TRBJ1-1; maybe TRBD1 (5 bases). V gave up 4 bases and J gave up 1 base, with 10 bases separating them. The CDR3 is 13 residues long. Germline values: CDR1 GTSNPN, CDR2 SVGIG (reference sequence). CDR3 amino acids: CAWTGHRNTEAFF. Written as DNA, the CDR3 is TGTGCCTGGACAGGACACCGGAACACTGAAGCTTTCTTT. Full variable domain (rest looked up from reference TRBV30 and TRBJ1-1): SQTIHQWPATLVQPVGSPLSLECTVEGTSNPNLYWYRQAAGRGLQLLFYSVGIGQISSEVPQNLSASRPQDRQFILSSKKLLLSDSGFYLCAWTGHRNTEAFFGQGTRLTVV.

V and J are TRBV6-5 and TRBJ1-2; 10 bases align to TRBD1. The CDR3 has 15 residues. Germline assignment: CDR1 MNHEY and CDR2 SVGAGI. V shed 4 bases, J shed 3 bases, and the junction held 5 bases outside the gene matches. This CDR3 reads CASSSPDRGYYGYTF. For the CDR3, the DNA is TGTGCCAGCAGTTCGCCGGACAGGGGGTACTATGGCTACACCTTC.

The sample holds a few counts of this clone. The same CDR3 can be traced to other DNA sequences in this sample. The chain joins TRBV7-6 to TRBJ1-3; a weak D match, TRBD1 (5 bases). The germline gives CDR1 SGHVS, CDR2 FNYEAQ. This CDR3 region has 17 residues. The V gene lost 1 base and the J gene lost 0 bases, with 13 bases spanning the gap. The CDR3 DNA is TGTGCCAGCAGCTTAGGGGGCCAGGGAAGCTCTGGAAACACCATATATTTT. Its translation is CASSLGGQGSSGNTIYF. Filled out from reference TRBV7-6 and TRBJ1-3, the complete variable domain reads GAGVSQSPRYKVTKRGQDVALRCDPISGHVSLYWYRQALGQGPEFLTYFNYEAQQDKSGLPNDRFSAERPEGSISTLTIQRTEQRDSAMYRCASSLGGQGSSGNTIYFGEGSWLTVV.

This chain uses TRBV27 with TRBJ1-3; D may be TRBD1 (6 bases). Trimming cost V 8 bases and J 0 bases, with 8 bases left between them. The CDR3 has 13 residues. The germline V gene encodes CDR1 MNHEY and CDR2 SMNVEV (reference sequence). This CDR3 reads CASRDNSGNTIYF. The DNA for the CDR3 is TGTGCCAGCCGGGACAACTCTGGAAACACCATATATTTT.

CDR3 bases: TGCGCCAGCAGCCAAAGAAGGGGAACCGGGGAGCTGTTTTTT. Its protein is CASSQRRGTGELFF. The chain combines TRBV4-1 with TRBJ2-2, with D perhaps matching TRBD1 (5 bases). The V gene lost 2 bases and the J gene lost 5 bases, with 9 bases spanning the gap. The germline V gene has CDR1 MGHRA and CDR2 YSYEKL. The CDR3 loop spans 14 amino acids.

The rearrangement joins TRBV7-2 to TRBJ2-2, with D perhaps matching TRBD2 (6 bases). V lost 1 base, J lost 3 bases, and 12 bases lay in between. Germline assignment: CDR1 SGHTA and CDR2 FQGNSA. The length of the CDR3 is 16 residues. The CDR3 coding sequence is TGTGCCAGCAGCTTAGTGGGCAGGGACTACACCGGGGAGCTGTTTTTT. Translation: CASSLVGRDYTGELFF.

The chain employs TRBV19 and TRBJ2-2, with 9 bases that match TRBD2. Trimming took 3 bases from V and 3 from J; bases not matched to a gene: 23. Germline lookup yields CDR1 LNHDA and CDR2 SQIVND (reference sequence). There are 22 residues in the CDR3. CDR3 in amino acids: CASSIWRPNGSGGKVDTGELFF. DNA for the CDR3: TGTGCCAGTAGTATCTGGCGCCCAAACGGAAGCGGGGGGAAGGTCGACACCGGGGAGCTGTTTTTT.

This chain links TRBV30 with TRBJ1-1, with 8 bases aligning to TRBD1. Losses at the gene ends were 3 bases for V and 11 bases for J; bases not matched to a gene: 8. The CDR3 has 12 residues. In germline, CDR1 is GTSNPN, CDR2 SVGIG (reference sequence). In nucleotides, the CDR3 is TGTGCCTGGAGATCAGGGGGCGGGAAGGCTTTCTTT. Its translation: CAWRSGGGKAFF. Combining the CDR3 with reference TRBV30 and TRBJ1-1 gives the whole variable domain SQTIHQWPATLVQPVGSPLSLECTVEGTSNPNLYWYRQAAGRGLQLLFYSVGIGQISSEVPQNLSASRPQDRQFILSSKKLLLSDSGFYLCAWRSGGGKAFFGQGTRLTVV.

The V gene is TRBV21-1, the J gene TRBJ1-2; the table's D call of TRBD1 was not tested on the DNA. TRBV21-1 is classified as a pseudogene. The CDR3 has 14 amino acids. CDR3 sequence (DNA): TGTGCCAGCAGCACCCTCGGGACATTATATGGCTACACCTTC. Translated: CASSTLGTLYGYTF.

The chain has TRBV19 and TRBJ2-7; possibly TRBD2 for D (5 bases). Per germline, CDR1 LNHDA and CDR2 SQIVND (reference sequence). The CDR3 totals 15 residues. The ends were cut back, 5 bases at V and 0 bases at J, with 14 bases in the middle. Here the CDR3 DNA reads TGTGCCAGTAGTCCTACTGTGCTAGCCTCCTACGAGCAGTACTTC. This codes for CASSPTVLASYEQYF.

The table lists this clone with a few counts. The chain combines TRBV5-1 with TRBJ1-5, with 10 nucleotides matching TRBD1. With V trimmed by 4 bases and J by 7 bases, 8 bases remained unmatched. The CDR3 runs to 15 residues. The germline gives CDR1 SGHRS, CDR2 YFSETQ. The CDR3 loop is CASSAGTGAGQPQHF. Written as DNA, the CDR3 is TGCGCCAGCAGCGCCGGGACAGGGGCCGGGCAGCCCCAGCATTTT.

The V call is TRBV29-1, the J call TRBJ1-4; a possible D gene is TRBD1 (5 bases). The germline V gene has CDR1 SQVTM and CDR2 ANQGSEA. The V and J ends lost 6 bases and 8 bases respectively, with 16 bases between them. The CDR3 loop spans 13 amino acids. CDR3 region: CSVRLDGGEKLFF. In nucleotides, the CDR3 is TGCAGCGTCCGCCTGGACGGGGGGGAAAAACTGTTTTTT.

The chain combines TRBV6-5 with TRBJ1-1; a weak D match, TRBD1 (5 bases). The germline V gene has CDR1 MNHEY and CDR2 SVGAGI. The CDR3 is made up of 14 amino acids. Trimming stripped 6 bases from V and 1 base from J, with 12 bases between. The CDR3 sequence is CASSLEQENTEAFF. The CDR3 DNA reads TGTGCCAGCAGCCTAGAACAGGAGAACACTGAAGCTTTCTTT.

The rearrangement joins TRBV7-9 to TRBJ2-7; TRBD1 matches at 7 bases. Per the germline V gene, CDR1 is SEHNR and CDR2 is FQNEAQ (reference sequence). The CDR3 is made up of 13 amino acids. Losses at the gene ends were 2 bases for V and 6 bases for J; bases not matched to a gene: 4. The CDR3: CASSLLTGVEQYF. CDR3 nucleotide sequence: TGTGCCAGCAGCTTACTAACAGGGGTCGAGCAGTACTTC.

V gene TRBV3-1 (or the pseudogene TRBV3-2) combines with J gene TRBJ1-6; no definite D call. Germline V gene data show CDR1 as LGHDT and CDR2 as YNNKEL (reference sequence). V dropped 1 base and J dropped 9 bases, with 10 bases sitting between them. This CDR3 spans 14 amino acids. Written as DNA, the CDR3 is TGTGCCAGCAGCCAAGTCGTCGCGCTTTCACCCCTCCACTTT. This gives the protein CASSQVVALSPLHF.

The rearrangement links TRBV2 to TRBJ2-1, with TRBD2 as a possible D gene (6 bases). The V gene's germline CDR1 is SNHLY and CDR2 FYNNEI. The V and J ends lost 1 base and 9 bases respectively, with 19 bases between them. This CDR3 is 16 amino acids long. The CDR3 DNA sequence: TGTGCCAGCAGTGAAGGGCTTGGACTATATAGTGGTGAGCAGTTCTTC. Its translation is CASSEGLGLYSGEQFF.

The chain joins TRBV7-2 to TRBJ2-5, with TRBD2 as a possible D gene (5 bases). The V and J ends lost 6 bases and 4 bases respectively, with 18 bases between them. CDR1 and CDR2 from the germline V gene are SGHTA and FQGNSA. This CDR3 is 15 amino acids long. This CDR3 is CASSYLSSAGETQYF. CDR3 coding DNA: TGTGCCAGCAGTTATCTCTCCTCGGCGGGAGAGACCCAGTACTTC.

This clone was detected once. The rearrangement joins TRBV4-1 to TRBJ2-7; 8 positions agree with TRBD2. V dropped 1 base and J dropped 2; count of bases not matched to a gene: 7. The CDR3 is 16 residues long. Germline CDR1 is MGHRA and CDR2 is YSYEKL. The CDR3 nucleotides are TGCGCCAGCAGCCAAGGTATAGCGGGGATTACCTACGAGCAGTACTTC. It yields the protein CASSQGIAGITYEQYF.

This clone was seen a handful of times. The CDR3 is CASSQHRHTGELFF. For the CDR3, the DNA is TGTGCCAGCAGCCAACACCGGCACACCGGGGAGCTGTTTTTT. This rearrangement joins TRBV4-2 to TRBJ2-2; D is ambiguous. V lost 2 bases, J lost 3 bases, and 7 bases lay in between. CDR3 size: 14 residues. Germline CDR1 is LGHNA and CDR2 is YNFKEQ.

The CDR3 DNA follows: TGTGCCAGCAGCGTAGCCTTCCGGGATTCACCCCTCCACTTT. This translates into CASSVAFRDSPLHF. V gene TRBV9 combines with J gene TRBJ1-6; no firm D call. Germline-derived CDR1 and CDR2 are SGDLS and YYNGEE. V was pared by 0 bases and J by 8 bases, with 9 bases between. CDR3 length: 14 residues.

The V call is TRBV18, the J call TRBJ2-5; TRBD2 might be the D (6 bases). Per germline, CDR1 KGHSH and CDR2 LQKENI. The CDR3 is made up of 12 amino acids. Trimming removed 4 bases from V and 5 bases from J, with 8 bases in between. This CDR3 is CASSLAGETQYF. The CDR3 DNA is TGTGCCAGCTCACTCGCGGGGGAGACCCAGTACTTC.

This sequence joins TRBV19 and TRBJ1-4, with D possibly TRBD1 on 5 matching bases. Per germline, CDR1 LNHDA and CDR2 SQIVND (reference sequence). The V end lost 6 bases, the J end lost 2 bases, and 13 bases lay between the germline ends. The CDR3 is 15 amino acids. CDR3 in DNA: TGTGCCAGTAGGAAACAGGCTTTCACTAATGAAAAACTGTTTTTT. It yields the protein CASRKQAFTNEKLFF.